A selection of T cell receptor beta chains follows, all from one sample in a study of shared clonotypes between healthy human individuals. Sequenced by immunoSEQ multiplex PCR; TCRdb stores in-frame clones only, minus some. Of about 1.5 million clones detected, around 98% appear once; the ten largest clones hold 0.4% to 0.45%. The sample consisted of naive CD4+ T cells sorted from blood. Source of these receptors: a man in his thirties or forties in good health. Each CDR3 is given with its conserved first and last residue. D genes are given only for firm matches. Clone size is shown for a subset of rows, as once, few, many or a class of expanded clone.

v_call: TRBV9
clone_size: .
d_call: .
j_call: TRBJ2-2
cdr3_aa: CASSVGGVVTGELFF
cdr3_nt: TGTGCCAGCAGCGTAGGTGGGGTAGTCACCGGGGAGCTGTTTTTT

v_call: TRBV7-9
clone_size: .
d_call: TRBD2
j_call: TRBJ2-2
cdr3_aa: CASSLRAGGNTGELFF
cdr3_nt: TGTGCCAGCAGCTTACGTGCGGGGGGAAACACCGGGGAGCTGTTTTTT

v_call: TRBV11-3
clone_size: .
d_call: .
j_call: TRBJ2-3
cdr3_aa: CASSVGRATDTQYF
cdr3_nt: TGTGCCAGCAGTGTCGGGCGGGCCACAGATACGCAGTATTTT

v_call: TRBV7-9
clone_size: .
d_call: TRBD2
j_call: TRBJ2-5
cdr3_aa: CASSSGGPQETQYF
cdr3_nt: TGTGCCAGCAGCTCGGGAGGTCCACAAGAGACCCAGTACTTC

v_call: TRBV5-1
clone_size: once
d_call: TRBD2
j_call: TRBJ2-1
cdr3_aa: CASGGLALSYNEQFF
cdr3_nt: TGCGCCAGCGGCGGACTAGCGCTCTCCTACAATGAGCAGTTCTTC

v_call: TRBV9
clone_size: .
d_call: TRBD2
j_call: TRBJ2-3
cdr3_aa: CASSVGGRAVADTQYF
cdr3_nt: TGTGCCAGCAGCGTTGGCGGGAGGGCCGTCGCAGATACGCAGTATTTT

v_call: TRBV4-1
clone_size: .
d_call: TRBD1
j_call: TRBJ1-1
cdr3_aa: CASHGDRGLNTEAFF
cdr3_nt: TGCGCCAGCCACGGGGACAGGGGTTTGAACACTGAAGCTTTCTTT

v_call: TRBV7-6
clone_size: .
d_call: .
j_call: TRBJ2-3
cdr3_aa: CASSLAVADTQYF
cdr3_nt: TGTGCCAGCAGCTTAGCGGTTGCAGATACGCAGTATTTT

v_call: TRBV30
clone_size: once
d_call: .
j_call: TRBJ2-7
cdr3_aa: CAWSFLGHDSYEQYF
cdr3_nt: TGTGCCTGGAGTTTTTTAGGGCACGACTCTTACGAGCAGTACTTC

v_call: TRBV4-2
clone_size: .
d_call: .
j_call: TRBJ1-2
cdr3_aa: CASRQRGSYGYTF
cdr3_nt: TGTGCCAGCAGACAACGGGGCAGCTATGGCTACACCTTC

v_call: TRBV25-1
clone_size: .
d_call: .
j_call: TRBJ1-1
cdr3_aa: CASSGLDTLWDTEAFF
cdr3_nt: TGTGCCAGCAGTGGTTTGGACACTCTCTGGGACACTGAAGCTTTCTTT

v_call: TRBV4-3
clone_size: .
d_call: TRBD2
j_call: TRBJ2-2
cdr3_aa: CASSQGLAVPGELFF
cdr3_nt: TGCGCCAGCAGCCAAGGGCTAGCGGTTCCCGGGGAGCTGTTTTTT

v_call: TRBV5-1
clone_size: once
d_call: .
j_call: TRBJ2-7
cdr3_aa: CASSLAGNDYEQYF
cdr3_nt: TGCGCCAGCAGCTTGGCGGGGAATGATTACGAGCAGTACTTC

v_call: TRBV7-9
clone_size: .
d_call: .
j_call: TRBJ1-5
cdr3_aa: CASSLETGRVVYQPQHF
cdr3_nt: TGTGCCAGCAGCTTAGAAACGGGCAGGGTGGTTTATCAGCCCCAGCATTTT

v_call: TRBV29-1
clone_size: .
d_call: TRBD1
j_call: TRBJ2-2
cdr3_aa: CSVLPTRGPRSTGELFF
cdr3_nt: TGCAGCGTCCTGCCGACGAGGGGGCCCCGCTCCACCGGGGAGCTGTTTTTT

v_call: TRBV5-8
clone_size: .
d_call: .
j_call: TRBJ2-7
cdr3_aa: CAASYRVASYEQYF
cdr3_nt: TGTGCCGCTTCATACAGGGTGGCCTCCTACGAGCAGTACTTC

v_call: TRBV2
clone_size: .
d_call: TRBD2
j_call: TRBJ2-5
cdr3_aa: CASNYGTSRETQYF
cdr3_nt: TGTGCCAGCAACTACGGGACTAGCCGGGAGACCCAGTACTTC